The 21 T cell receptor beta chains below come from one sample, sequenced in a study of shared clonotypes between healthy human individuals. As defined, naive CD8 cells were CD45RO-negative and positively selected for CCR7, with terminally differentiated effector memory CD45RA+ cells excluded. Generated by immunoSEQ multiplex PCR, the TCRdb table keeps only in-frame clones and is missing some. The sample shows hundreds of thousands of clones, 90% to 97% of them seen only once. Sequencing was done on a sample of naive CD8+ T cells sorted from blood. These receptors came from a woman in her twenties or thirties in good health.

A word on this clone: The same CDR3 can be traced to other DNA sequences in this sample. V and J are TRBV11-2 and TRBJ1-1; D gene unclear. The ends were cut back, 0 bases at V and 0 bases at J, with 8 bases in the middle. CDR1 SGHAT and CDR2 FQNNGV come from the germline V gene. CDR3 length: 15 amino acids. The CDR3 region is CASSLDNPLNTEAFF. In DNA, the CDR3 is TGTGCCAGCAGCTTAGATAACCCTCTGAACACTGAAGCTTTCTTT.

The chain recombines TRBV7-9 with TRBJ2-1, with 14 nucleotides matching TRBD2. The junction had 4 bases not matched to a gene; V was cut back by 5 bases and J by 7 bases. Germline CDR1 and CDR2: SEHNR and FQNEAQ (reference sequence). The CDR3 is 15 residues long. The CDR3 here is CASSPGTSGSNEQFF. The CDR3 DNA reads as TGTGCCAGCAGCCCTGGGACTAGCGGGAGTAATGAGCAGTTCTTC.

This clone was recorded once. V gene TRBV27 combines with J gene TRBJ1-5; D is undetermined. The CDR3 length is 14 residues. CDR1 and CDR2 (germline): MNHEY, SMNVEV (reference sequence). V was clipped by 2 bases and J by 4 bases, with 9 bases between them. DNA of the CDR3: TGTGCCAGCAGTTTACTTGGTCCAAATCAGCCCCAGCATTTT. Amino acid sequence: CASSLLGPNQPQHF.

V usage is TRBV9 and J usage is TRBJ2-1; 10 positions agree with TRBD1. This CDR3 region has 14 residues. Germline CDR1 reads SGDLS; CDR2 reads YYNGEE. Trimming cost V 4 bases and J 9 bases; bases outside gene matches: 7. This CDR3 reads CASSMGQGIGEQFF. The CDR3, as DNA: TGTGCCAGCAGCATGGGACAGGGGATCGGTGAGCAGTTCTTC.

The chain has TRBV5-1 and TRBJ2-1, with TRBD2 identical over 10 bases. Germline V gene data show CDR1 as SGHRS and CDR2 as YFSETQ. Losses at the gene ends were 3 bases for V and 7 bases for J; bases not matched to a gene: 10. The CDR3 spans 16 residues. CDR3 nucleotides: TGCGCCAGCAGCTGGAGGGCGAGCGGGAGGGTGAATGAGCAGTTCTTC. Its translation is CASSWRASGRVNEQFF.

The V and J genes are TRBV30 and TRBJ2-7; the D call may be TRBD1 or TRBD2 (6 bases each). The CDR3 is 14 residues long. From germline, CDR1 is GTSNPN and CDR2 SVGIG (reference sequence). Trimming cost V 3 bases and J 2 bases, with 14 bases left between them. CDR3 bases: TGTGCCTGGAGCGGGGGCACGGGGGCCTACGAGCAGTACTTC. Its translation is CAWSGGTGAYEQYF.

Only one count was recorded for this clone. The genes are TRBV18 and TRBJ2-7, with D perhaps matching TRBD2 (5 bases). With 1 base removed from V and 0 bases from J, the gap between germline ends came to 16 bases. The CDR3 sequence is 17 residues long. Germline loops: CDR1 KGHSH, CDR2 LQKENI. Here the CDR3 DNA reads TGTGCCAGCTCACCACTCGGGGTTGACATCAGCTCCTACGAGCAGTACTTC. Translation gives CASSPLGVDISSYEQYF.

The chain is built from TRBV11-2 and TRBJ2-5; 7 positions agree with TRBD2. V lost 5 bases to trimming and J lost 0 bases; unmatched junction nucleotides: 9. The CDR3 runs to 16 residues. CDR1 is SGHAT, CDR2 FQNNGV, per germline. The CDR3 DNA sequence: TGTGCCAGCAGCGGGGGTCTAGCGGCGTACCAAGAGACCCAGTACTTC. It yields the protein CASSGGLAAYQETQYF.

The chain links TRBV2 to TRBJ2-1, with 10 positions matching TRBD1. CDR3 size: 15 residues. V lost 7 bases and J lost 6; bases outside the gene matches: 9. Germline V lookup: CDR1 SNHLY, CDR2 FYNNEI. In nucleotides, the CDR3 is TGTGCCAGCAACCCGACAGGGGGCCAAGGCAATGAGCAGTTCTTC. This sequence encodes CASNPTGGQGNEQFF.

The V and J genes are TRBV27 and TRBJ2-3; 13 bases fit TRBD2. After removal of 5 bases from V and 1 base from J, the junction contained 3 bases not matched to a gene. Germline CDR1 is MNHEY and CDR2 is SMNVEV (reference sequence). The CDR3 consists of 16 residues. The CDR3 nucleotides read TGTGCCAGCAGTACGGGACTAGCGGGGCGCACAGATACGCAGTATTTT. Amino acids: CASSTGLAGRTDTQYF.

The J gene is TRBJ2-7, the V gene TRBV27; perhaps TRBD1 as D (6 bases). V dropped 3 bases and J dropped 3 bases, with 12 bases sitting between them. The V gene's germline CDR1 is MNHEY and CDR2 SMNVEV (reference sequence). CDR3 size: 14 residues. The CDR3 bases are TGTGCCAGCAGTTTGAAGGGGGAAAGCTACGAGCAGTACTTC. Encoded protein: CASSLKGESYEQYF.

The J gene is TRBJ2-5, the V gene TRBV28; tentative D call: TRBD2 (7 bases). The germline V and J ends were trimmed by 7 bases and 0 bases, with 18 bases remaining between them. The CDR3 is 16 residues long. Germline V gene sequence: CDR1 MDHEN, CDR2 SYDVKM. The DNA of the CDR3 is TGTGCCAGCACCCCAAGGGGGGGCGAACACCAAGAGACCCAGTACTTC. Translated, it gives CASTPRGGEHQETQYF.

The chain employs TRBV2 and TRBJ1-5, with D perhaps TRBD1 (5 bases). Looked up from germline, CDR1 is SNHLY and CDR2 is FYNNEI. Trimming took 4 bases from V and 2 from J, leaving 9 bases between them. The CDR3 consists of 14 residues. The CDR3 sequence: CASSGGERNQPQHF. The DNA for the CDR3 is TGTGCCAGCAGTGGGGGGGAGCGCAATCAGCCCCAGCATTTT.

The V gene is TRBV20-1, the J gene TRBJ2-7; D ambiguous. The ends were cut back, 5 bases at V and 4 bases at J, with 9 bases in the middle. CDR3 length: 11 residues. Germline V gene sequence: CDR1 DFQATT, CDR2 SNEGSKA (reference sequence). CDR3 DNA: TGCAGTGCTCCTCACGGTTACGAGCAGTACTTC. Translating it yields CSAPHGYEQYF.

This chain's CDR3 is CASSRTGERYF. Here the CDR3 DNA reads TGTGCCAGCAGCCGAACGGGAGAACGGTACTTC. This rearrangement joins TRBV11-2 to TRBJ2-7, with D possibly TRBD2 on 6 matching bases. The CDR3 spans 11 residues. Trimming stripped 5 bases from V and 12 bases from J, with 14 bases between. Germline assignment: CDR1 SGHAT and CDR2 FQNNGV.

The V call is TRBV10-3, the J call TRBJ2-7, with TRBD1 matching 7 bases. V lost 2 bases, J lost 3 bases, and 4 bases stayed unmatched. Looked up from germline, CDR1 is ENHRY and CDR2 is SYGVKD. The CDR3 covers 14 residues. The DNA of the CDR3 is TGTGCCATCAGTGAGCCTAGGACAGGCTACGAGCAGTACTTC. Translated, it gives CAISEPRTGYEQYF.

The chain carries TRBV4-1 and TRBJ2-1; D uncertain. The length of the CDR3 is 12 residues. The ends were cut back, 5 bases at V and 9 bases at J, with 11 bases in the middle. From germline, CDR1 is MGHRA and CDR2 YSYEKL. The CDR3 sequence is CASSAQMTEQFF. CDR3 DNA sequence: TGCGCCAGCAGCGCTCAGATGACTGAGCAGTTCTTC.

Here the CDR3 reads CASSYSRTGRDEQYF. DNA of the CDR3: TGTGCCAGCAGTTACTCGAGGACAGGGAGGGACGAGCAGTACTTC. This rearrangement joins TRBV6-6 to TRBJ2-7; the D gene is possibly TRBD1 (8 bases). CDR3 length: 15 residues. Germline CDR1 reads MNHNY; CDR2 reads SVGAGI (reference sequence). The V end lost 0 bases, the J end lost 5 bases, and 14 bases lay between the germline ends.

The chain couples TRBV6-1 to TRBJ2-1; weak D call: TRBD2 (6 bases). Germline V gene sequence: CDR1 MNHNS, CDR2 SASEGT. V lost 2 bases and J 0 bases, leaving 11 bases between the germline ends. This CDR3 region has 16 residues. Here the CDR3 DNA reads TGTGCCAGCAGTGAATTAGGGACTGACTCCTACAATGAGCAGTTCTTC. Translated, it gives CASSELGTDSYNEQFF.

The V and J genes are TRBV9 and TRBJ2-7; TRBD1 is a possible D gene (6 bases). The V end lost 4 bases, the J end lost 2 bases, and 13 bases lay between the germline ends. The CDR3 spans 14 residues. The germline V gene encodes CDR1 SGDLS and CDR2 YYNGEE. The CDR3 sequence: CASSSGQHTYEQYF. The CDR3 coding sequence is TGTGCCAGCAGCTCCGGACAGCATACCTACGAGCAGTACTTC.

The rearrangement links TRBV14 to TRBJ2-7; D could derive from TRBD1 or TRBD2 (5 bases each). Germline CDR1 is SGHDN and CDR2 is FVKESK. There are 12 residues in the CDR3. V was pared by 4 bases and J by 4 bases, with 8 bases between. This chain's CDR3 is CASSPWGYEQYF. Here the CDR3 DNA reads TGTGCCAGCAGCCCATGGGGGTACGAGCAGTACTTC. Complete variable domain (other parts from reference TRBV14 and TRBJ2-7): EAGVTQFPSHSVIEKGQTVTLRCDPISGHDNLYWYRRVMGKEIKFLLHFVKESKQDESGMPNNRFLAERTGGTYSTLKVQPAELEDSGVYFCASSPWGYEQYFGPGTRLTVT.